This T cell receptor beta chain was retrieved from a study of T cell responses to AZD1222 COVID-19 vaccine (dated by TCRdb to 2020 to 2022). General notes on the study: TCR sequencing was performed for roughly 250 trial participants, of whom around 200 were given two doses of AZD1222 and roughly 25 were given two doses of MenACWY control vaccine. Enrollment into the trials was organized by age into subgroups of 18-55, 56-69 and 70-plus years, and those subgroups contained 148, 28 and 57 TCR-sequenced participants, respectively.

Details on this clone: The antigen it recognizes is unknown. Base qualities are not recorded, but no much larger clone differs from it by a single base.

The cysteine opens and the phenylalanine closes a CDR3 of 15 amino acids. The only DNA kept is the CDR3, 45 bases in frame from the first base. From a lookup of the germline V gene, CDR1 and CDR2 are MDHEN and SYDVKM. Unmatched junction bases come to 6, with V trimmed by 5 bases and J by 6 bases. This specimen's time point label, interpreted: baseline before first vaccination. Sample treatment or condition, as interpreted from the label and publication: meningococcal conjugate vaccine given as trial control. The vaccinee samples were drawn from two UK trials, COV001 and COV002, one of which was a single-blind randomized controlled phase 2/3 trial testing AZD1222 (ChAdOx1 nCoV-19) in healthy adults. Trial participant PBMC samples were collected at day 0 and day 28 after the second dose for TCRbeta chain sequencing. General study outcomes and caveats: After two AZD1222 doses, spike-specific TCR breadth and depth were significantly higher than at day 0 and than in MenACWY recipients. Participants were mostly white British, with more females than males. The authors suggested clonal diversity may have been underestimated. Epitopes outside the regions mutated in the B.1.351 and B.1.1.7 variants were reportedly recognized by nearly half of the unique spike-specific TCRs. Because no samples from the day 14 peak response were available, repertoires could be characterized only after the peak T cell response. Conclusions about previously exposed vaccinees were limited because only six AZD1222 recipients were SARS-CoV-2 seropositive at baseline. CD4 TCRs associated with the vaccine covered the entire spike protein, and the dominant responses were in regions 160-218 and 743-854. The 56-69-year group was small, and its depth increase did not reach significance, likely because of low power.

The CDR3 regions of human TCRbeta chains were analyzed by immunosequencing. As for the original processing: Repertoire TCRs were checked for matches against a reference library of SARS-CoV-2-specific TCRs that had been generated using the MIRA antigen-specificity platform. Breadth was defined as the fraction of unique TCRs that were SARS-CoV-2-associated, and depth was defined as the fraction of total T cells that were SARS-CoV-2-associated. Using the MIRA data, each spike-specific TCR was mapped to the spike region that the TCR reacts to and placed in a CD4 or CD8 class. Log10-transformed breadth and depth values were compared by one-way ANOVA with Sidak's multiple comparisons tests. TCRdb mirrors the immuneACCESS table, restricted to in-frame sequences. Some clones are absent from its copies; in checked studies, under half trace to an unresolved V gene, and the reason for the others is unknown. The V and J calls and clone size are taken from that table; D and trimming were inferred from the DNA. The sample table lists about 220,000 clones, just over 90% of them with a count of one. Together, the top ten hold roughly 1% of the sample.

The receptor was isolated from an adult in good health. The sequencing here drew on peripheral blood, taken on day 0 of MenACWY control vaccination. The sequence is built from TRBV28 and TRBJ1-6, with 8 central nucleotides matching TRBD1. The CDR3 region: CASSNNGQGNSPLHF. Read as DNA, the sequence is TGTGCCAGCAGTAATAACGGACAGGGTAATTCACCCCTCCACTTT.